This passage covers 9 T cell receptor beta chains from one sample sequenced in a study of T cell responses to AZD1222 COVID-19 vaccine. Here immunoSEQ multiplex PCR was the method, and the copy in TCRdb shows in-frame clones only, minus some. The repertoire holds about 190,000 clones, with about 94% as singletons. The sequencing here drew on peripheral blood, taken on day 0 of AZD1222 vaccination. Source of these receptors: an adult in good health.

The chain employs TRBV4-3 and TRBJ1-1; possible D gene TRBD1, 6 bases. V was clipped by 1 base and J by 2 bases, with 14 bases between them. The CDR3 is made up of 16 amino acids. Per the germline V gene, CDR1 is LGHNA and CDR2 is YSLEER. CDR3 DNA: TGCGCCAGCAGCCAAGTCCTTAGACAGGTTAACACTGAAGCTTTCTTT. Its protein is CASSQVLRQVNTEAFF.

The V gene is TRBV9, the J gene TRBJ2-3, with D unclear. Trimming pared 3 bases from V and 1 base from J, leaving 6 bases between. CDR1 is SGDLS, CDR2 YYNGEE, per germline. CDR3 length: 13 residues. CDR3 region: CASSALRTDTQYF. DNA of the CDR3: TGTGCCAGCAGCGCGTTGCGCACAGATACGCAGTATTTT. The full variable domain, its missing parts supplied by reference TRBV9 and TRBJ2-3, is DSGVTQTPKHLITATGQRVTLRCSPRSGDLSVYWYQQSLDQGLQFLIQYYNGEERAKGNILERFSAQQFPDLHSELNLSSLELGDSALYFCASSALRTDTQYFGPGTRLTVL.

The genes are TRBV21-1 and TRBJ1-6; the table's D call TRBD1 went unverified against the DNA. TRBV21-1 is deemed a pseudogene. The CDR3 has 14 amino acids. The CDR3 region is CASTPDSNNSPLHF. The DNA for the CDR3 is TGTGCCAGCACCCCGGACAGTAATAATTCACCCCTCCACTTT.

CDR3 coding DNA: TGTGCCAGCAGCGTAGACGAGGGGCCAGGAAACACCATATATTTT. Translated, it gives CASSVDEGPGNTIYF. V is TRBV9 and J is TRBJ1-3; D may be TRBD1 (5 bases). Germline CDR1 and CDR2: SGDLS and YYNGEE. V lost 0 bases and J 4 bases, leaving 11 bases between the germline ends. The CDR3 has 15 residues.

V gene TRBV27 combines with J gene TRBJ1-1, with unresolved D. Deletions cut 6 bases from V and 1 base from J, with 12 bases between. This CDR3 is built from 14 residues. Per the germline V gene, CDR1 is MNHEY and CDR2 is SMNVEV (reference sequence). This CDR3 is CASSVRDPNTEAFF. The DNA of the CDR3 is TGTGCCAGCAGCGTAAGGGATCCGAACACTGAAGCTTTCTTT.

CDR3 amino acids: CASSSGTGPTNEKLFF. The CDR3 DNA reads as TGTGCCAGCAGCTCCGGGACAGGCCCAACTAATGAAAAACTGTTTTTT. The chain carries TRBV11-2 and TRBJ1-4; 8 nucleotides line up with TRBD1. The CDR3 runs to 16 residues. Germline values: CDR1 SGHAT, CDR2 FQNNGV. V was pared by 4 bases and J by 0 bases, with 4 bases of the junction left unmatched.

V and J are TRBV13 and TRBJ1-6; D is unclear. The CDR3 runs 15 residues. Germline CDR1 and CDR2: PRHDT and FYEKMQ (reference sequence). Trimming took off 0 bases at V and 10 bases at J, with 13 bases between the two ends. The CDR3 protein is CASSLGTPGRSPLHF. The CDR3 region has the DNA TGTGCCAGCAGCTTAGGGACTCCTGGGAGGTCACCCCTCCACTTT.

The CDR3 protein is CASRTGRTYEQYF. The CDR3 region has the DNA TGTGCCAGCAGAACCGGGAGGACCTACGAGCAGTACTTC. The J gene is TRBJ2-7, the V gene TRBV27; 7 bases align to TRBD2. The CDR3 spans 13 residues. Germline CDR1 and CDR2: MNHEY and SMNVEV (reference sequence). V was pared by 6 bases and J by 2 bases, with 4 bases of the junction left unmatched.

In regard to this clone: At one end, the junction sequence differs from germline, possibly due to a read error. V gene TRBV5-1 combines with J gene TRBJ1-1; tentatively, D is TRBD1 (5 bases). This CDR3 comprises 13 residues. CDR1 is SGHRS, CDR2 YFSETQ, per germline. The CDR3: CASSPTSRQSAFF. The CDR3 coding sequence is TGCGCCAGCAGCCCTACTTCCAGACAGTCAGCGTTTTTT.